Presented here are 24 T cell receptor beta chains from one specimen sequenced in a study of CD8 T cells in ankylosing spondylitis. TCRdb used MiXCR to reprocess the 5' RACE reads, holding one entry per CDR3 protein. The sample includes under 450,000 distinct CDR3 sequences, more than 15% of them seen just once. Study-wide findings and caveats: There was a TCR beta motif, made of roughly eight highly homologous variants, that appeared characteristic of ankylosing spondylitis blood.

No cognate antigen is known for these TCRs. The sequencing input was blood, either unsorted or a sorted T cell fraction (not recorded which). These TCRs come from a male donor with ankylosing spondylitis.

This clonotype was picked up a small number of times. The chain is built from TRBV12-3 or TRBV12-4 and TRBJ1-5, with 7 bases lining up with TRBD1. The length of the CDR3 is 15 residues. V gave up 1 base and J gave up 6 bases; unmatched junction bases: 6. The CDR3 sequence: CASSLGQGSFQPQHF. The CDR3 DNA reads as TGTGCCAGCAGTTTAGGACAGGGAAGTTTTCAGCCCCAGCATTTT.

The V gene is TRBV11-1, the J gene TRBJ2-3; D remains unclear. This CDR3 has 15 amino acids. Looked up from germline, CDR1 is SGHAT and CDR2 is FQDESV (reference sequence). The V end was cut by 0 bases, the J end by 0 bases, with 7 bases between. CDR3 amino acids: CASSLATYSTDTQYF. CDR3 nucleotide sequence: TGTGCCAGCAGCTTAGCGACTTACAGCACAGATACGCAGTATTTT.

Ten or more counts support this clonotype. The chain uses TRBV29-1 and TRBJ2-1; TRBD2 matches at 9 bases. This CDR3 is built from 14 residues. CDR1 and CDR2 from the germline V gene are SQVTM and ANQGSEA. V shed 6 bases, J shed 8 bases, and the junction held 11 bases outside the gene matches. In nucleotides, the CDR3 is TGCAGCGTCGCCGCTAGCGGGGTATTCGATGAGCAGTTCTTC. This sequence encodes CSVAASGVFDEQFF.

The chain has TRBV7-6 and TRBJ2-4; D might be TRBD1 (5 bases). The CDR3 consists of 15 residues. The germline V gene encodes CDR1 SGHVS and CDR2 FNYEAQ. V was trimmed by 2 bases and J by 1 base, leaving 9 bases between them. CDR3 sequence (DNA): TGTGCCAGCAGCTTAAGGGGCAGGGCCAAAAACATTCAGTACTTC. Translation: CASSLRGRAKNIQYF. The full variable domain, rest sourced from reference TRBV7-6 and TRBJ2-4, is GAGVSQSPRYKVTKRGQDVALRCDPISGHVSLYWYRQALGQGPEFLTYFNYEAQQDKSGLPNDRFSAERPEGSISTLTIQRTEQRDSAMYRCASSLRGRAKNIQYFGAGTRLSVL.

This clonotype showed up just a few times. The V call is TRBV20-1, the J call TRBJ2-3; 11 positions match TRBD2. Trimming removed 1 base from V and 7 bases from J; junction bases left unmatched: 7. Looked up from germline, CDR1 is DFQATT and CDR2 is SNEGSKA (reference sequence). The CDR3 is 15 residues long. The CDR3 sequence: CSARVASGGQYTQYF. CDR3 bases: TGCAGTGCTAGAGTGGCTAGCGGGGGGCAATATACGCAGTATTTT.

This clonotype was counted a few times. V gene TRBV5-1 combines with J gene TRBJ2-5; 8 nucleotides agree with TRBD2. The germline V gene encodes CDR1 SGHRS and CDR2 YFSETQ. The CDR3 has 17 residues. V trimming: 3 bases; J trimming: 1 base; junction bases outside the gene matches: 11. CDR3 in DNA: TGCGCCAGCAGCTGGAGCGGGGGCAATAACCTCCAAGAGACCCAGTACTTC. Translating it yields CASSWSGGNNLQETQYF.

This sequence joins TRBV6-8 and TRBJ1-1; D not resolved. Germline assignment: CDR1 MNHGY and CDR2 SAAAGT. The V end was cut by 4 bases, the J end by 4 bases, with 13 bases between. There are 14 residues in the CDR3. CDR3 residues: CASSSRRGFTEAFF. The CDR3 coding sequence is TGTGCCAGCAGTTCCCGTCGTGGTTTCACTGAAGCTTTCTTT.

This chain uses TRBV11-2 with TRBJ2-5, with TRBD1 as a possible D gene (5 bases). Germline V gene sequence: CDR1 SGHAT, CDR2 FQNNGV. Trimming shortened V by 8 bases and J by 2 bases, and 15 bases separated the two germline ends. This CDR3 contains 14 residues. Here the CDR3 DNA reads TGTGCCAGCCGGCTCCCAGGGCGGCAAGAGACCCAGTACTTC. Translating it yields CASRLPGRQETQYF.

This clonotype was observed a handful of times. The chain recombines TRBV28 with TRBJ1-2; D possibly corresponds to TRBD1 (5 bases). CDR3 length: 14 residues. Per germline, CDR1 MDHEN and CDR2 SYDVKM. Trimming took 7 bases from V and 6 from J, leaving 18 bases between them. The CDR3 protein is CASTSRDAGHGYTF. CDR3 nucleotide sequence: TGTGCCAGCACTTCCCGGGACGCAGGCCATGGCTACACCTTC.

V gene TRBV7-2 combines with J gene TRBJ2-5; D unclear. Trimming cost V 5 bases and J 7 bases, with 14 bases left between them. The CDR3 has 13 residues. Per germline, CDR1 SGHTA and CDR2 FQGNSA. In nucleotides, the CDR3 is TGTGCCAGCAGCCCCGACCTTCCAGGGACCCAGTACTTC. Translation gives CASSPDLPGTQYF. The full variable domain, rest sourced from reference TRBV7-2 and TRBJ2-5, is GAGVSQSPSNKVTEKGKDVELRCDPISGHTALYWYRQSLGQGLEFLIYFQGNSAPDKSGLPSDRFSAERTGGSVSTLTIQRTQQEDSAVYLCASSPDLPGTQYFGPGTRLLVL.

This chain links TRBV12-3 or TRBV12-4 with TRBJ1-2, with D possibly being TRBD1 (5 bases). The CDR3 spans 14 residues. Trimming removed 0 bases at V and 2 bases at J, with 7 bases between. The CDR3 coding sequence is TGTGCCAGCAGTTTAGCCGACAGAAACTATGGCTACACCTTC. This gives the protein CASSLADRNYGYTF.

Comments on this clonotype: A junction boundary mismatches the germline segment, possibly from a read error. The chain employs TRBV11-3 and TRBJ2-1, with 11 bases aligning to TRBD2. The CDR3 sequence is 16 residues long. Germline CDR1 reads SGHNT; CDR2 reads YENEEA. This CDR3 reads CASSLMASGGYNEQIF. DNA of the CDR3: TGTGCCAGCAGCCTAATGGCTAGCGGGGGGTACAATGAGCAGATCTTC.

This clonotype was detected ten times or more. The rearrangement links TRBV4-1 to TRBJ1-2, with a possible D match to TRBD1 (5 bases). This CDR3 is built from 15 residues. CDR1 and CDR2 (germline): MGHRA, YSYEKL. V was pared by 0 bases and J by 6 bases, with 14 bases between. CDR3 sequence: CASSQDGRAGDGYTF. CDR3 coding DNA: TGCGCCAGCAGCCAAGACGGCCGAGCGGGGGATGGCTACACCTTC.

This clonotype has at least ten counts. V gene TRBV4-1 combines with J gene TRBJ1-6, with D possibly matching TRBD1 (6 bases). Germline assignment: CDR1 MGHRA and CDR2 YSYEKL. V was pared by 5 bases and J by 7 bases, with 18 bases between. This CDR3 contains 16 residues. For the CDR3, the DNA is TGCGCCAGCAGCTCAAACCGAGGGGGGCTAAATTCACCCCTCCACTTT. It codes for CASSSNRGGLNSPLHF.

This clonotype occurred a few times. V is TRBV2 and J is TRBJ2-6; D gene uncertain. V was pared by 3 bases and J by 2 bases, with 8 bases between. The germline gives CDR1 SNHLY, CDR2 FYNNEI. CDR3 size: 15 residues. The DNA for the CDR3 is TGTGCCAGCAGTGAGGAAGCGACTGGGGCCAACGTCCTGACTTTC. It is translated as CASSEEATGANVLTF.

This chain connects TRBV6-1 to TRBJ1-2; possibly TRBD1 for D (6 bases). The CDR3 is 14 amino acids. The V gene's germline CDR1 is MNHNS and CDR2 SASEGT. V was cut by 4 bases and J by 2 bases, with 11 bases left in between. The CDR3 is CASSAPDRNYGYTF. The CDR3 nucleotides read TGTGCCAGCAGTGCCCCTGACAGGAACTATGGCTACACCTTC.

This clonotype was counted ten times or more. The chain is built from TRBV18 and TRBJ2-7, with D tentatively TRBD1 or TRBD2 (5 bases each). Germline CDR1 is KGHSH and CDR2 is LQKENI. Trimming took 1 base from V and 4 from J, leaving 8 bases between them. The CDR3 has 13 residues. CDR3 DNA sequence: TGTGCCAGCTCACCACAGGGGACGTACGAGCAGTACTTC. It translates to CASSPQGTYEQYF.

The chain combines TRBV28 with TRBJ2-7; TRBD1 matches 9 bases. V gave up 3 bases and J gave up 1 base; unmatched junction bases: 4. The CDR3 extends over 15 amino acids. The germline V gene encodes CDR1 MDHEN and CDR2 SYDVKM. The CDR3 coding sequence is TGTGCCAGCAGTTTCTCGGACAGGGGATCCTACGAGCAGTACTTC. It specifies CASSFSDRGSYEQYF.

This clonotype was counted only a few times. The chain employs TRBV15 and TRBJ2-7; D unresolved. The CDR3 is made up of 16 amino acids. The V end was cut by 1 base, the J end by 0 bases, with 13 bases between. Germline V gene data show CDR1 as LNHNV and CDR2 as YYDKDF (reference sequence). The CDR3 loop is CATSRGDRVSSYEQYF. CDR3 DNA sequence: TGTGCCACCAGCAGAGGAGATCGGGTGAGCTCCTACGAGCAGTACTTC.

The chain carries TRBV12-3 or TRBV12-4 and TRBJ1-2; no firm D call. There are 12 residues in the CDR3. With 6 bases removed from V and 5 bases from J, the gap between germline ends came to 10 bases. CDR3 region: CASSKQSYGYTF. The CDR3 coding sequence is TGTGCCAGCAGCAAACAATCTTATGGCTACACCTTC.

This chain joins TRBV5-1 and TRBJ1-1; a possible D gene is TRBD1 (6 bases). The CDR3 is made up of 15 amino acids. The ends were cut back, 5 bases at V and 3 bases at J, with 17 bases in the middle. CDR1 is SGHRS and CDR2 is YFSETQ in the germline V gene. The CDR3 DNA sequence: TGCGCCAGCAGGATTGGTAACAGGGAATACACTGAAGCTTTCTTT. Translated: CASRIGNREYTEAFF.

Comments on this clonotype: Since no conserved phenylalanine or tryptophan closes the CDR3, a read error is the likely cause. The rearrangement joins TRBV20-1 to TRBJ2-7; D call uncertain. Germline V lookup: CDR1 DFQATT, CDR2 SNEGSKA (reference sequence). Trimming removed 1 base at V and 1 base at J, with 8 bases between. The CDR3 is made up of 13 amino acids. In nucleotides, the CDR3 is TGCAGTGCTAGAGTTGGCGGTTCCTACGAGCAGTACATC. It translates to CSARVGGSYEQYI.

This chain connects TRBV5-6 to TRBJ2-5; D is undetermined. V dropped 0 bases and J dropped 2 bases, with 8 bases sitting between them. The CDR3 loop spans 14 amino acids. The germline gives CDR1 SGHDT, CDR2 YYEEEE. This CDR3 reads CASSLEQIQETQYF. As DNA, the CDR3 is TGTGCCAGCAGCTTGGAGCAGATTCAAGAGACCCAGTACTTC.

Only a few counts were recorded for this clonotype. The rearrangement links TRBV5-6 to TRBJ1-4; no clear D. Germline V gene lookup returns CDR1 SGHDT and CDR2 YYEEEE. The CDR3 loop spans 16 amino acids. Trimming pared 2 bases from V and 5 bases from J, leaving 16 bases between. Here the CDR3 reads CASSFAYAEKNEKLFF. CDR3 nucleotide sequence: TGTGCCAGCAGCTTTGCGTATGCAGAGAAAAATGAAAAACTGTTTTTT.